A few counts support the clone carrying this T cell receptor beta chain. The antigen remains unidentified. The sample comes from a study of cytotoxic CD8 clonotypes in ibrutinib-treated CLL. Across the whole study: The group held over nine relapsed/refractory and roughly 14 treatment-naive patients, with roughly 17 IGHV unmutated.

Study results and caveats: Rare overall, public clonotypes shrank or held steady under therapy.

The germline CDR1 and CDR2 sequences are MDHEN and SYDVKM. V lost 6 bases to trimming and J lost 5 bases, with 17 bases between them. There are 15 residues in the CDR3. Here immunoSEQ multiplex PCR was the method, and the copy in TCRdb shows in-frame clones only, minus some. Here the sample spans 25,000 or so clones, about three fifths being singletons. Source: PBMCs, taken before ibrutinib treatment. The rearrangement joins TRBV28 to TRBJ2-1; D remains ambiguous. The origin of this receptor is a human donor with chronic lymphocytic leukemia. DNA of the CDR3: TGTGCCAGCAGCCCCCACACCGGGTCTCACAATGAGCAGTTCTTC. Its protein is CASSPHTGSHNEQFF.